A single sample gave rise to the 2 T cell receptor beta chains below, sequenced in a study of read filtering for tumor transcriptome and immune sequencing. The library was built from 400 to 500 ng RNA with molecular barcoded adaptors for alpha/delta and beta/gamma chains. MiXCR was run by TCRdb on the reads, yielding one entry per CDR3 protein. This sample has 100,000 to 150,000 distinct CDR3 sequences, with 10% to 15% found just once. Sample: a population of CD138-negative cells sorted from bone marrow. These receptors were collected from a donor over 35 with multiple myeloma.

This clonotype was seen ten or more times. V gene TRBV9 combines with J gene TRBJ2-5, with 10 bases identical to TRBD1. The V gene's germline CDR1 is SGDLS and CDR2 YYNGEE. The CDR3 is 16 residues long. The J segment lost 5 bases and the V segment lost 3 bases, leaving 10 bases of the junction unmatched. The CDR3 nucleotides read TGTGCCAGCAGCGCCCGACGACAGGGGGCCGTTGAGACCCAGTACTTC. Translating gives CASSARRQGAVETQYF. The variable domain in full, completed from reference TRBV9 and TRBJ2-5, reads DSGVTQTPKHLITATGQRVTLRCSPRSGDLSVYWYQQSLDQGLQFLIQYYNGEERAKGNILERFSAQQFPDLHSELNLSSLELGDSALYFCASSARRQGAVETQYFGPGTRLLVL.

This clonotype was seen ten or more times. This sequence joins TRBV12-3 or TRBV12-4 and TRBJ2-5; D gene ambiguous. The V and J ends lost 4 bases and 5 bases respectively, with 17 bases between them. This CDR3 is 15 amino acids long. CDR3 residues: CASSSRSYGLETQYF. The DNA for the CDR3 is TGTGCCAGCAGTTCAAGAAGTTATGGTCTTGAGACCCAGTACTTC.